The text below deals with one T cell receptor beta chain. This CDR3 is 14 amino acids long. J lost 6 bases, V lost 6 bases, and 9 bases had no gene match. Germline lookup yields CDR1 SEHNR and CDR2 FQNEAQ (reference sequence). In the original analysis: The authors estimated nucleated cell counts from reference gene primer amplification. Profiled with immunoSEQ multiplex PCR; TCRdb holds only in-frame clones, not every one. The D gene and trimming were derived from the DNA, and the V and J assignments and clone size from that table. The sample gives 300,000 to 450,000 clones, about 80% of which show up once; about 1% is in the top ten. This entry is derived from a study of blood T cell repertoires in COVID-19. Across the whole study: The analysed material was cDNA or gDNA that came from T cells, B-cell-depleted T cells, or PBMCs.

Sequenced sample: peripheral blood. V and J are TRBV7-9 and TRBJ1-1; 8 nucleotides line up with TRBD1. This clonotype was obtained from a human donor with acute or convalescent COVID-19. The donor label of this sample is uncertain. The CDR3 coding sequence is TGTGCCAGCAGACCCACAGGGGGAGAGCCTGAAGCTTTCTTT. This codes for CASRPTGGEPEAFF.